This T cell receptor (beta chain) was sequenced for a study of blood T cells in healthy people across ages. Study results and caveats: Among long-lived donors, naive CD4+ cells were more numerous and diversity higher than in aged donors.

This clonotype was recorded at least ten times. Its antigen is still unknown. PCR was performed a second time for about 6 to 12 cycles using a sample-barcoded 5' primer and a J-beta primer mix. TCRdb ran MiXCR on the 5' RACE reads and lists one entry per CDR3 protein. This repertoire shows approximately 700,000 distinct CDR3 sequences, about 30% found once; its top ten account for 15% to 19%. The CDR3 totals 16 residues. V trimming: 5 bases; J trimming: 7 bases; junction bases outside the gene matches: 10. The sample providers were healthy Caucasian people from Russia, aged about 6 to 100. The chain recombines TRBV12-3 or TRBV12-4 with TRBJ2-1; 11 bases line up with TRBD2. The sequencing sample was made of blood. The sequence derives from a woman of 80 years or more in good health. The CDR3 DNA follows: TGTGCCAGCAGTGGGCACTTAGCGGGGGGGCGGAATGAGCAGTTCTTC. This translates into CASSGHLAGGRNEQFF.